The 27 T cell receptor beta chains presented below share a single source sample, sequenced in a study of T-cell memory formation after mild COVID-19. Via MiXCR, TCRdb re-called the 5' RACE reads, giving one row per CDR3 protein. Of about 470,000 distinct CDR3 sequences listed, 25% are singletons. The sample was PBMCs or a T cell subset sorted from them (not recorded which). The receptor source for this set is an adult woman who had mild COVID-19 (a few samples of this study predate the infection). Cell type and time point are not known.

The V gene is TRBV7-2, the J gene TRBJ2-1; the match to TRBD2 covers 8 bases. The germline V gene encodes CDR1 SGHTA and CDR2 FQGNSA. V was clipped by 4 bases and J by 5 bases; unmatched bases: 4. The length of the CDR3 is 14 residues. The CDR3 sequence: CASSSQAGDNEQFF. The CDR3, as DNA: TGTGCCAGCAGCTCCCAAGCGGGAGACAATGAGCAGTTCTTC.

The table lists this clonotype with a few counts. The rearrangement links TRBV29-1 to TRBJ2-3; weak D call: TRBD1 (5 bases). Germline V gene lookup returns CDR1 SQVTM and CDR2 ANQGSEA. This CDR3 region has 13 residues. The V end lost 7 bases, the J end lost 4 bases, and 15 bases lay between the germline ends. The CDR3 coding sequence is TGCAGCGCCGCGCTCAGGGTGGCAGATACGCAGTATTTT. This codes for CSAALRVADTQYF.

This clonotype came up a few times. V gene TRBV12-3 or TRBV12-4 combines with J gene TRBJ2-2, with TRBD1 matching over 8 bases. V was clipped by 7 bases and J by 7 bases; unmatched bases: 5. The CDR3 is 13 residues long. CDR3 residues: CASIPGGIGELFF. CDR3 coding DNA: TGTGCCAGCATCCCAGGGGGCATCGGGGAGCTGTTTTTT.

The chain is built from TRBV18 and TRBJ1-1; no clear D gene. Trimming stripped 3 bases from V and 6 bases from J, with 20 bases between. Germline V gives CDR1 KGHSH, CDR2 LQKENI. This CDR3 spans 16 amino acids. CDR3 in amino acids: CASSPQPRTLGPEAFF. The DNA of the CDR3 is TGTGCCAGCTCACCGCAACCGAGGACCCTGGGTCCTGAAGCTTTCTTT.

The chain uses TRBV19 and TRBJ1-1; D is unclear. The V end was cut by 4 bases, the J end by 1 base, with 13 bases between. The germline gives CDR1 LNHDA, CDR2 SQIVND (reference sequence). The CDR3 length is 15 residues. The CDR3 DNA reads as TGTGCCAGTAGTAGCCCGGGCGGGAGGAACACTGAAGCTTTCTTT. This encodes CASSSPGGRNTEAFF.

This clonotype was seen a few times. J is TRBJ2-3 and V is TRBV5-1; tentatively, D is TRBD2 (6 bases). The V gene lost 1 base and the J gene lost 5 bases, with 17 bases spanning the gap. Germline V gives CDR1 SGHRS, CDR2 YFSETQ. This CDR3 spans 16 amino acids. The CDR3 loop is CASSLSRGGDGDTQYF. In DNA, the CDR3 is TGCGCCAGCAGCTTGTCTAGGGGAGGCGATGGAGATACGCAGTATTTT.

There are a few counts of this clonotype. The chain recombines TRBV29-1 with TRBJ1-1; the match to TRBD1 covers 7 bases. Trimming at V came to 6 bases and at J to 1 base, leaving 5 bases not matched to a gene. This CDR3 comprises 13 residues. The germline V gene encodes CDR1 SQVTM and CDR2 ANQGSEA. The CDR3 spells CSVEGQPNTEAFF. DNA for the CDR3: TGCAGCGTGGAGGGACAGCCGAACACTGAAGCTTTCTTT.

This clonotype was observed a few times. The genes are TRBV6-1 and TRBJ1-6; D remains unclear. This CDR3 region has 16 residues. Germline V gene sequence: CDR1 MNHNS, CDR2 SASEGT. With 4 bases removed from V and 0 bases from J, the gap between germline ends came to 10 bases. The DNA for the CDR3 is TGTGCCAGCAGTGCCTCGGAATACTCCTATAATTCACCCCTCCACTTT. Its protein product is CASSASEYSYNSPLHF.

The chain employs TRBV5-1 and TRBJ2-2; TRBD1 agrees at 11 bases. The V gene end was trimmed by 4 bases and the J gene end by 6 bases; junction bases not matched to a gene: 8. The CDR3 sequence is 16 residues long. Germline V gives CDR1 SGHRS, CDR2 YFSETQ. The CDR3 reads CASSPWTGGASGELFF. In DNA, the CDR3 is TGCGCCAGCAGCCCATGGACAGGGGGCGCTTCCGGGGAGCTGTTTTTT.

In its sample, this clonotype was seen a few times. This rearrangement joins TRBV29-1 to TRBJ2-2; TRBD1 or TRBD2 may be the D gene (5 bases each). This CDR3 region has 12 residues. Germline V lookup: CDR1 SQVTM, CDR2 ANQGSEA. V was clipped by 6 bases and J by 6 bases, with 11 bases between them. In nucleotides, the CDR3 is TGCAGCGTCCGGGACCCACCCGGGGAGCTGTTTTTT. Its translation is CSVRDPPGELFF.

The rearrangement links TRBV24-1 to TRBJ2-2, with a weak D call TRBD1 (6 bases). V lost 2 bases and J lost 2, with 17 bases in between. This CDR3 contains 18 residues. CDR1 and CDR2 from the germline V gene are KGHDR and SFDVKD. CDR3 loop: CATSDWDIRDKNTGELFF. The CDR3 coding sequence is TGTGCCACCAGTGATTGGGATATCCGGGACAAAAACACCGGGGAGCTGTTTTTT.

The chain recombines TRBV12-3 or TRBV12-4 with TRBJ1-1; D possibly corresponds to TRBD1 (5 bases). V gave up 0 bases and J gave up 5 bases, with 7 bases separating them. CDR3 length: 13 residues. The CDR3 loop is CASSLARATEAFF. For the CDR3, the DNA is TGTGCCAGCAGTTTAGCCAGGGCAACTGAAGCTTTCTTT.

The CDR3 sequence is CASRIGTGNTGELFF. The CDR3 DNA reads TGTGCCAGCAGGATCGGGACAGGGAACACCGGGGAGCTGTTTTTT. The V and J genes are TRBV7-6 and TRBJ2-2; 8 bases line up with TRBD1. The V and J ends lost 6 bases and 1 base, in that order; junction bases with no gene match: 4. The CDR3 is 15 amino acids. In germline, CDR1 is SGHVS, CDR2 FNYEAQ.

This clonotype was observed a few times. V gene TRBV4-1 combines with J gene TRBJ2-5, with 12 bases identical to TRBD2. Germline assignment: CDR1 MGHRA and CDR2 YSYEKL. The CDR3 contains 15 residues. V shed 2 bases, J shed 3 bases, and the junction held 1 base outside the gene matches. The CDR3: CASSQSSGGEETQYF. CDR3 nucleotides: TGCGCCAGCAGCCAATCTAGCGGGGGGGAAGAGACCCAGTACTTC.

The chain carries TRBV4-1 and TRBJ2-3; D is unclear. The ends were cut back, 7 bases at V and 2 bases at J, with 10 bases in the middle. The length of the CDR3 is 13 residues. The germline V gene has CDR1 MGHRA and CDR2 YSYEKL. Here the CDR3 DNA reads TGCGCCAGCAAGGGCCCCCACACAGATACGCAGTATTTT. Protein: CASKGPHTDTQYF.

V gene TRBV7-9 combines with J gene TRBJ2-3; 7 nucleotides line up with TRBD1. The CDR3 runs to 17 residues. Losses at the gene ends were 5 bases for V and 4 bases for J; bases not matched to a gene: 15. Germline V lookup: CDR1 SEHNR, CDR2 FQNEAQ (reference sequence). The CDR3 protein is CASSPTPGGSSADTQYF. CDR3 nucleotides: TGTGCCAGCAGCCCGACCCCAGGGGGTTCGTCCGCAGATACGCAGTATTTT. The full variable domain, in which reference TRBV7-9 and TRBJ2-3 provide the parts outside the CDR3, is DTGVSQNPRHKITKRGQNVTFRCDPISEHNRLYWYRQTLGQGPEFLTYFQNEAQLEKSRLLSDRFSAERPKGSFSTLEIQRTEQGDSAMYLCASSPTPGGSSADTQYFGPGTRLTVL.

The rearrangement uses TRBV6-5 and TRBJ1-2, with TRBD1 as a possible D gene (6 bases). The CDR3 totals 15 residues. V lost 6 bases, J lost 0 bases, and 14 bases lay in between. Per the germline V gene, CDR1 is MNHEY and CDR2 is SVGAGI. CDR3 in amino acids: CASRADSRTNYGYTF. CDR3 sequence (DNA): TGTGCCAGCAGGGCGGACAGCCGAACTAACTATGGCTACACCTTC.

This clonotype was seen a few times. DNA for the CDR3: TGTGCCAGCAGCCACACAGGGAAACCGTCCCAAGAGACCCAGTACTTC. The encoded protein is CASSHTGKPSQETQYF. The chain couples TRBV7-9 to TRBJ2-5, with D possibly TRBD1 on 6 matching bases. The CDR3 consists of 16 residues. CDR1 is SEHNR, CDR2 FQNEAQ, per germline (reference sequence). Trimming took off 5 bases at V and 1 base at J, with 17 bases between the two ends.

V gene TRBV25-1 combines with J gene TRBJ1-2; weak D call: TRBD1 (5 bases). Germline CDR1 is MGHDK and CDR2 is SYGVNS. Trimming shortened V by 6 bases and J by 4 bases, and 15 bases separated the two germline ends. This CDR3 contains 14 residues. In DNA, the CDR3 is TGTGCCAGCAGGGCCCCCCAGGGAAGCTATGGCTACACCTTC. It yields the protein CASRAPQGSYGYTF.

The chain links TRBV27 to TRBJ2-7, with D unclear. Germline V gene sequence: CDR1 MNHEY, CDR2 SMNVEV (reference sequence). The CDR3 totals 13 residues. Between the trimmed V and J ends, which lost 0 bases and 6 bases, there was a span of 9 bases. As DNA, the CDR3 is TGTGCCAGCAGTTTATCACAAGTTGGCGAGCAGTACTTC. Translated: CASSLSQVGEQYF.

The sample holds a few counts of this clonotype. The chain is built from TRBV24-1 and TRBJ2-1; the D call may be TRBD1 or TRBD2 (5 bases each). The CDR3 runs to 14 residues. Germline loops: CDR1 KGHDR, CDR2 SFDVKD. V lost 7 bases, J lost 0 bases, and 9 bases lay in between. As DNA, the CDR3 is TGTGCCACCAGCCGTGGGGGCTCCTACAATGAGCAGTTCTTC. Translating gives CATSRGGSYNEQFF.

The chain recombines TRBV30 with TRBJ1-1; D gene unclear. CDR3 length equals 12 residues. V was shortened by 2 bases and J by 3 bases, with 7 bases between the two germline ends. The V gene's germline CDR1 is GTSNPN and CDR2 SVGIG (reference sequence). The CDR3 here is CAWSWAYTEAFF. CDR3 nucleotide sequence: TGTGCCTGGAGTTGGGCGTACACTGAAGCTTTCTTT.

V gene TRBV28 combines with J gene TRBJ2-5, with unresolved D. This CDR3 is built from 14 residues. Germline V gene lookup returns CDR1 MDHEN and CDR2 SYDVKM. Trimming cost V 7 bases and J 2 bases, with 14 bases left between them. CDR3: CASITNWGQETQYF. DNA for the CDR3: TGTGCCAGCATCACCAACTGGGGTCAAGAGACCCAGTACTTC.

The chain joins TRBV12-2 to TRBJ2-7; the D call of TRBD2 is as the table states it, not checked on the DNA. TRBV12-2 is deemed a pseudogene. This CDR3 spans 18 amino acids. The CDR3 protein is CASRFRALAGVPSYEQYF. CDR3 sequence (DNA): TGTGCAAGTCGCTTTAGGGCACTAGCGGGGGTTCCCTCCTACGAGCAGTACTTC.

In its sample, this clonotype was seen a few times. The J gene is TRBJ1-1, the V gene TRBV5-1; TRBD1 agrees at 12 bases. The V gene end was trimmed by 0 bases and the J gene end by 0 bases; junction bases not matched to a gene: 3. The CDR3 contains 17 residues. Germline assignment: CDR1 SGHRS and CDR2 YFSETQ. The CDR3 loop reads CASSLAGTGGMNTEAFF. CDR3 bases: TGCGCCAGCAGCTTGGCCGGGACAGGGGGCATGAACACTGAAGCTTTCTTT.

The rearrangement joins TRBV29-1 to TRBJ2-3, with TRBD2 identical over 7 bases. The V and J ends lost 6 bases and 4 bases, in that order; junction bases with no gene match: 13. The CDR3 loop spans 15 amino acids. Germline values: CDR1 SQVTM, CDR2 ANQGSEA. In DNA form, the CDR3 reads TGCAGCGTAGCCCCTAGCGGAAGGATATCAGATACGCAGTATTTT. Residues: CSVAPSGRISDTQYF.

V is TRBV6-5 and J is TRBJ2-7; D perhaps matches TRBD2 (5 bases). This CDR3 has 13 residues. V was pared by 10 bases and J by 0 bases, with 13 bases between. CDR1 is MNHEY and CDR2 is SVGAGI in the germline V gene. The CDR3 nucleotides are TGTGCCATCATGGACTTAGACTCCTACGAGCAGTACTTC. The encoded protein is CAIMDLDSYEQYF.